These 4 T cell receptor beta chains originate from one sample sequenced in a study of blood T cell repertoires in COVID-19. The assay was immunoSEQ multiplex PCR, and TCRdb's table has in-frame clones only and misses some. The sample has over 200,000 clones, roughly 88% seen once. The sample consisted of PBMCs or T cells enriched from blood (not recorded which). All receptors derive from a woman aged 30 to 39 who had been exposed to COVID-19.

As for this clone: An end of the junction differs from the germline gene, which may be a read error. V usage is TRBV10-3 and J usage is TRBJ2-7; no firm D call. CDR3 size: 15 residues. Germline-derived CDR1 and CDR2 are ENHRY and SYGVKD. DNA of the CDR3: TGTGCCATCAGTGAGTCCTCTCCGATTTGCTACGAACAGTACTTC. Its translation: CAISESSPICYEQYF.

Only one count was recorded for this clone. The junction departs from germline at one end; a sequencing error may be responsible. The chain is built from TRBV19 and TRBJ2-1; 10 bases agree with TRBD2. CDR1 LNHDA and CDR2 SQIVND come from the germline V gene (reference sequence). CDR3 length equals 13 residues. The chain's CDR3 is CASRAGTSDTEVF. As DNA, the CDR3 is TGTGCCAGTAGGGCAGGGACTAGCGACACCGAAGTCTTC. Complete variable domain (other parts from reference TRBV19 and TRBJ2-1): DGGITQSPKYLFRKEGQNVTLSCEQNLNHDAMYWYRQDPGQGLRLIYYSQIVNDFQKGDIAEGYSVSREKKESFPLTVTSAQKNPTAFYLCASRAGTSDTEVFGPGTRLTVL.

The chain has TRBV28 and TRBJ1-2; no clear D. The germline V gene has CDR1 MDHEN and CDR2 SYDVKM. This CDR3 contains 14 residues. V lost 2 bases and J 4 bases, leaving 11 bases between the germline ends. CDR3 in DNA: TGTGCCAGCAGTTTAGGGCCAGCCGGCTATGGCTACACCTTC. This translates into CASSLGPAGYGYTF.

The CDR3 protein is CASSNLPGTLNTEAFF. In DNA form, the CDR3 reads TGTGCCAGCAGCAATCTTCCCGGGACACTGAACACTGAAGCTTTCTTT. The V call is TRBV11-2, the J call TRBJ1-1; TRBD1 might be the D (6 bases). The ends were cut back, 5 bases at V and 0 bases at J, with 16 bases in the middle. This CDR3 region has 16 residues. The V gene's germline CDR1 is SGHAT and CDR2 FQNNGV. Full variable domain (rest looked up from reference TRBV11-2 and TRBJ1-1): EAGVAQSPRYKIIEKRQSVAFWCNPISGHATLYWYQQILGQGPKLLIQFQNNGVVDDSQLPKDRFSAERLKGVDSTLKIQPAKLEDSAVYLCASSNLPGTLNTEAFFGQGTRLTVV.